The sample holds a few counts of the clone carrying this T cell receptor beta chain. Its antigen is undetermined. Each sample used at least 6.5 million PBMCs. Each sample provided at least 5.5 micrograms of extracted total RNA. The use of a sample-barcoded 5' primer and a J-beta primer mix characterized a second PCR of roughly 7 to 11 cycles. One entry per CDR3 protein results from TCRdb running MiXCR on the 5' RACE reads. This table holds hundreds of thousands of distinct CDR3 sequences, 35% to 50% found once. The data were obtained in a study of blood T cells in healthy people across ages. Study background: Template-switching capture recovered about one barcoded beta molecule per two T cells. Whole-study results and caveats: Researchers deemed the diversity estimates from one million T cells underestimates.

This TCR was sampled from a man aged 80 or over in good health. What was sequenced was blood.

CDR3 DNA sequence: TGTGCCAGCGGCCCTCAGCGGGGGTACAATGAGCAGTTCTTC. This gives the protein CASGPQRGYNEQFF. This sequence joins TRBV2 and TRBJ2-1; 8 bases align to TRBD2. Per germline, CDR1 SNHLY and CDR2 FYNNEI. V lost 8 bases, J lost 4 bases, and 7 bases stayed unmatched. The CDR3 has 14 amino acids.